The 22 T cell receptor beta chains below come from one sample, sequenced in a study of blood T cell repertoires in COVID-19. The repertoire was sequenced with immunoSEQ multiplex PCR; TCRdb's copy has only in-frame clones and lacks some. This sample carries around 370,000 clones, roughly 89% of them seen once, and the ten largest clones take 6.5%. Sequencing was performed on peripheral blood. The receptors were gathered from a man aged 18 to 30 with active or convalescent COVID-19.

The chain combines TRBV7-2 with TRBJ2-7; the D gene is possibly TRBD2 (5 bases). The germline gives CDR1 SGHTA, CDR2 FQGNSA. Trimming took 7 bases from V and 3 from J, leaving 16 bases between them. There are 14 residues in the CDR3. The CDR3 DNA follows: TGTGCCAGCACCTCAAGCGGAGGAATCTACGAGCAGTACTTC. Protein sequence: CASTSSGGIYEQYF.

The V call is TRBV19, the J call TRBJ1-4, with TRBD1 identical over 10 bases. In germline, CDR1 is LNHDA, CDR2 SQIVND (reference sequence). V lost 7 bases to trimming and J lost 7 bases; unmatched junction nucleotides: 15. The CDR3 is made up of 17 amino acids. The CDR3 region is CASTTGTGVAGVEKLFF. In DNA, the CDR3 is TGTGCCAGTACCACCGGGACAGGGGTGGCCGGGGTTGAAAAACTGTTTTTT.

V usage is TRBV5-8 and J usage is TRBJ2-1, with D perhaps TRBD1 (7 bases). The CDR3 is made up of 16 amino acids. V lost 6 bases and J lost 8, with 24 bases in between. Germline loops: CDR1 SGHTS, CDR2 YDEGEE. The CDR3 spells CASKSRQGGFFDEQFF. The CDR3 DNA reads TGTGCCAGCAAATCGAGACAGGGAGGATTTTTCGATGAGCAGTTCTTC.

This sequence joins TRBV6-5 and TRBJ1-5; TRBD1 matches at 9 bases. The CDR3 extends over 15 amino acids. Germline V gene lookup returns CDR1 MNHEY and CDR2 SVGAGI. The J segment lost 3 bases and the V segment lost 6 bases, leaving 6 bases of the junction unmatched. The CDR3 is CASSPRDRVNQPQHF. DNA of the CDR3: TGTGCCAGCAGCCCACGGGACAGGGTCAATCAGCCCCAGCATTTT.

V is TRBV28 and J is TRBJ2-7; 11 bases match TRBD2. V trimming: 2 bases; J trimming: 3 bases; junction bases outside the gene matches: 6. Germline V gene lookup returns CDR1 MDHEN and CDR2 SYDVKM. This CDR3 region has 16 residues. Written as DNA, the CDR3 is TGTGCCAGCAGTTTAGAGCGACTAGCGGGGCGCTACGAGCAGTACTTC. Translating it yields CASSLERLAGRYEQYF. Based on the CDR3 plus reference TRBV28 and TRBJ2-7, the full variable domain is DVKVTQSSRYLVKRTGEKVFLECVQDMDHENMFWYRQDPGLGLRLIYFSYDVKMKEKGDIPEGYSVSREKKERFSLILESASTNQTSMYLCASSLERLAGRYEQYFGPGTRLTVT.

V is TRBV25-1 and J is TRBJ1-1; no definite D call. The CDR3 runs 13 residues. V lost 11 bases to trimming and J lost 1 base, with 14 bases between them. Looked up from germline, CDR1 is MGHDK and CDR2 is SYGVNS. The DNA for the CDR3 is TGTGCCTCCGCCCTCGCAGAGAACACTGAAGCTTTCTTT. As protein: CASALAENTEAFF.

The chain employs TRBV5-1 and TRBJ1-2; TRBD1 might be the D (5 bases). The CDR3 contains 15 residues. Germline CDR1 reads SGHRS; CDR2 reads YFSETQ. Between the trimmed V and J ends, which lost 1 base and 5 bases, there was a span of 15 bases. CDR3 sequence: CASSLNGLGAYGYTF. The CDR3 nucleotides read TGCGCCAGCAGCTTGAACGGGTTAGGGGCTTATGGCTACACCTTC.

V and J are TRBV27 and TRBJ2-3, with D perhaps TRBD2 (6 bases). This CDR3 has 15 residues. The germline gives CDR1 MNHEY, CDR2 SMNVEV (reference sequence). Trimming removed 1 base from V and 2 bases from J, with 10 bases in between. The DNA of the CDR3 is TGTGCCAGCAGTTTATACGGGGGAACCACAGATACGCAGTATTTT. This gives the protein CASSLYGGTTDTQYF.

V gene TRBV5-1 combines with J gene TRBJ2-7; D call uncertain. Looked up from germline, CDR1 is SGHRS and CDR2 is YFSETQ. The CDR3 consists of 15 residues. The V end lost 0 bases, the J end lost 4 bases, and 14 bases lay between the germline ends. The CDR3 sequence is CASSLDLSTSYEQYF. Here the CDR3 DNA reads TGCGCCAGCAGCTTGGACCTCTCGACTTCGTACGAGCAGTACTTC.

As regards this clone: Within the sample, other DNA sequences also encode this same CDR3. The V call is TRBV27, the J call TRBJ2-7, with TRBD1 matching 10 bases. V lost 6 bases, J lost 2 bases, and 4 bases stayed unmatched. The germline gives CDR1 MNHEY, CDR2 SMNVEV (reference sequence). This CDR3 spans 14 amino acids. Here the CDR3 DNA reads TGTGCCAGCAGCCTCGGGACAGGGGCCTACGAGCAGTACTTC. Its translation is CASSLGTGAYEQYF.

J is TRBJ2-3 and V is TRBV6-2 or TRBV6-3; TRBD2 might be the D (5 bases). Germline V gene lookup returns CDR1 MNHEY and CDR2 SVGEGT. The CDR3 is 15 residues long. The V end was cut by 6 bases, the J end by 6 bases, with 19 bases between. The CDR3 DNA follows: TGTGCCAGCAGCCGGGCGGGCCCTGAGCGGGATACGCAGTATTTT. It specifies CASSRAGPERDTQYF.

This clone was seen only a few times. V usage is TRBV7-9 and J usage is TRBJ1-2; D remains ambiguous. Germline V gene lookup returns CDR1 SEHNR and CDR2 FQNEAQ (reference sequence). The V gene lost 5 bases and the J gene lost 4 bases, with 20 bases spanning the gap. The CDR3 contains 16 residues. The CDR3 is CASSTPREGLGYGYTF. The CDR3 DNA follows: TGTGCCAGCAGCACACCAAGGGAGGGTCTAGGCTATGGCTACACCTTC.

CDR3 in DNA: TGTGCAAGTCGCTTAGTCTGGGGCAGCATGAACACTGAAGCTTTCTTT. It specifies CASRLVWGSMNTEAFF. The rearrangement uses TRBV12-2 and TRBJ1-1; TRBD1, as called in the table, went unchecked against the DNA. TRBV12-2 is a documented pseudogene. CDR3 size: 16 residues.

This chain connects TRBV12-5 to TRBJ2-5; D might be TRBD1 (5 bases). Trimming stripped 2 bases from V and 5 bases from J, with 9 bases between. The CDR3 consists of 13 residues. The germline V gene encodes CDR1 LGHNT and CDR2 FRNRAP. The CDR3 coding sequence is TGTGCTAGTGGTTTGTACAGGCGGGAGACCCAGTACTTC. Amino acids: CASGLYRRETQYF.

The chain links TRBV4-2 to TRBJ2-5; 8 nucleotides agree with TRBD2. V lost 0 bases to trimming and J lost 2 bases; unmatched junction nucleotides: 5. The length of the CDR3 is 16 residues. CDR1 is LGHNA, CDR2 YNFKEQ, per germline. For the CDR3, the DNA is TGTGCCAGCAGCCAAGATGGAGCTAGCGGGCAAGAGACCCAGTACTTC. Its protein product is CASSQDGASGQETQYF.

CDR3: CASSNRQGRTGEKLFF. CDR3 nucleotides: TGCGCCAGCAGCAATCGACAGGGGAGGACGGGGGAAAAACTGTTTTTT. J is TRBJ1-4 and V is TRBV4-1; 8 bases line up with TRBD1. V shed 5 bases and J 8 bases; nucleotides not matched to a gene: 13. This CDR3 is 16 amino acids long. The V gene's germline CDR1 is MGHRA and CDR2 YSYEKL.

The chain combines TRBV6-5 with TRBJ2-1; D may be TRBD1 (5 bases). The CDR3 spans 14 residues. Germline V lookup: CDR1 MNHEY, CDR2 SVGAGI. V shed 6 bases and J shed 1 base, with 10 bases lying between them. For the CDR3, the DNA is TGTGCCAGCAGGAGACAGCCATCCTACAATGAGCAGTTCTTC. Translating gives CASRRQPSYNEQFF.

V is TRBV28 and J is TRBJ2-4; D might be TRBD1 (5 bases). The V end was cut by 1 base, the J end by 2 bases, with 9 bases between. The germline CDR1 and CDR2 sequences are MDHEN and SYDVKM. CDR3 length equals 15 residues. Here the CDR3 reads CASSLSRATKNIQYF. CDR3 nucleotides: TGTGCCAGCAGTTTATCCAGGGCAACCAAAAACATTCAGTACTTC.

This clone was seen only once. The chain couples TRBV5-1 to TRBJ2-7; TRBD2 aligns across 11 bases. The CDR3 is 18 amino acids. Germline CDR1 SGHRS, CDR2 YFSETQ. The J segment lost 2 bases and the V segment lost 4 bases, leaving 14 bases of the junction unmatched. The CDR3 DNA reads TGCGCCAGCAGCCCGGGGGGGATAGCGGGAGGGCGAACCTACGAGCAGTACTTC. It translates to CASSPGGIAGGRTYEQYF.

V and J are TRBV10-1 and TRBJ2-1; 9 bases are a match to TRBD2. The V and J ends lost 0 bases and 9 bases, in that order; junction bases with no gene match: 18. Germline CDR1 reads WNHNN; CDR2 reads SYGVQD (reference sequence). The CDR3 loop spans 19 amino acids. The CDR3 loop reads CASSESTRLAGMCISEQFF. The CDR3 DNA follows: TGCGCCAGCAGTGAGTCGACTCGGCTAGCGGGAATGTGTATTAGTGAGCAGTTCTTC.

The rearrangement uses TRBV6-5 and TRBJ1-6; D not resolved. CDR1 is MNHEY, CDR2 SVGAGI, per germline. The CDR3 extends over 14 amino acids. Trimming left V 3 bases short and J 6 bases short, with 9 bases between. The CDR3 here is CASSYRNFNSPLHF. As DNA, the CDR3 is TGTGCCAGCAGTTATCGCAACTTTAATTCACCCCTCCACTTT.

The chain combines TRBV3-1 (or the pseudogene TRBV3-2) with TRBJ1-6, with TRBD1 identical over 8 bases. Germline-derived CDR1 and CDR2 are LGHDT and YNNKEL (reference sequence). The CDR3 is 14 residues long. V lost 2 bases to trimming and J lost 10 bases; unmatched junction nucleotides: 4. CDR3 sequence reads: CASSQPDRESPLHF. CDR3 nucleotide sequence: TGTGCCAGCAGCCAACCGGACAGGGAATCACCCCTCCACTTT.